This T cell receptor (beta chain) stems from a study of control samples from healthy donors and cancer patients. Germline V CDR1 and CDR2: SGHAT, FQNNGV. J gave up 9 bases and V 5 bases, and 11 bases lay outside the gene matches. The CDR3 consists of 17 residues. TCRdb keeps only in-frame clones here, not all; method: immunoSEQ multiplex PCR. The table records around 100,000 clones, around nine tenths of them present only once. This clone was seen once. This chain links TRBV11-2 with TRBJ2-1; 15 positions match TRBD2. The sequencing input was blood. This clonotype was obtained from a man aged 30 to 45 in good health. The CDR3 here is CASSPRGGLAGGFEQFF. CDR3 nucleotide sequence: TGTGCCAGCAGCCCCCGCGGGGGACTAGCGGGAGGTTTTGAGCAGTTCTTC.